This is a list of T cell receptor beta chains from one sample in a study of siplizumab effects on memory and regulatory T cells. Antigens of these TCRs are unknown. Measured with immunoSEQ multiplex PCR; TCRdb has only the in-frame clones, and not every one. The sample contains approximately 15,000 clones, roughly 40% of which appear only once. Sequencing used CFSE-low (dividing) CD4+ T cells sorted from an allogeneic mixed lymphocyte reaction. Receptor source: a human donor in good health; the cells came from an allogeneic mixed lymphocyte reaction. Some clones in this sample may be carry-over from other donors' samples. Both conserved end residues are part of each CDR3. A D gene is named only where the DNA matches it firmly. Size is stated for part of the rows, as once, few or many counts, or as a class when the clone is expanded.

>.|TRBV5-1|TRBJ2-3|.
CASSPRVRTDTQYF
TGCGCCAGCAGCCCTAGGGTGCGCACAGATACGCAGTATTTT
>few|TRBV11-1|TRBJ2-4|TRBD2
CASSRGEVAKNIQYF
TGTGCCAGCAGCCGGGGGGAAGTAGCCAAAAACATTCAGTACTTC
>.|TRBV6-1|TRBJ1-5|.
CASSAQGDSQPQHF
TGTGCCAGCAGTGCACAGGGAGACAGTCAGCCCCAGCATTTT
>.|TRBV6-1|TRBJ1-2|.
CASTRRPDLYGYTF
TGTGCCAGCACCCGCCGGCCGGACCTTTATGGCTACACCTTC
>once|TRBV5-1|TRBJ1-2|.
CASSLAAPGDYGYTF
TGCGCCAGCAGCTTGGCTGCCCCCGGGGACTATGGCTACACCTTC
>.|TRBV7-9|TRBJ2-3|.
CASSLFASVSTDTQYF
TGTGCCAGCAGCTTATTTGCTAGCGTAAGCACAGATACGCAGTATTTT
>.|TRBV6-6|TRBJ1-1|.
CASSYWGMNTEAFF
TGTGCCAGCAGTTACTGGGGGATGAACACTGAAGCTTTCTTT
>few|TRBV6-6|TRBJ2-5|TRBD2
CASMLAGVFWAQYF
TGTGCCAGCATGCTAGCGGGTGTTTTTTGGGCCCAGTACTTC
>.|TRBV25-1|TRBJ1-1|.
CASSELGGSEAFF
TGTGCCAGCAGTGAATTAGGGGGATCTGAAGCTTTCTTT
>few|TRBV6-6|TRBJ1-2|.
CASSTSGQGYGYTF
.
>few|TRBV6-5|TRBJ2-7|.
CASRRRQASYEQYF
TGTGCCAGCAGGCGACGACAGGCCTCCTACGAGCAGTACTTC
>few|TRBV27|TRBJ1-6|.
CASSLTRIPPLHF
TGTGCCAGCAGTTTAACCAGAATCCCACCCCTCCACTTT
>.|TRBV6-6|TRBJ1-2|.
CASSSSPPIYGYTF
TGTGCCAGCAGTTCCTCCCCTCCAATTTATGGCTACACCTTC
>many|TRBV2|TRBJ1-5|.
CASRSQGFNQPQHF
TGTGCCAGCAGATCTCAGGGTTTCAATCAGCCCCAGCATTTT
>.|TRBV6-6|TRBJ2-3|TRBD2
CASSYGVSGNKYF
TGTGCCAGCAGTTACGGGGTTAGCGGGAATAAGTATTTT
>few|TRBV28|TRBJ1-3|.
CASSLVRQGRILNTIYF
TGTGCCAGCAGTTTAGTCCGGCAGGGACGGATTCTAAACACCATATATTTT
>few|TRBV19|TRBJ2-5|TRBD2
CASSFGLAGGETQYF
TGTGCCAGTAGTTTTGGACTAGCGGGAGGAGAGACCCAGTACTTC
>.|TRBV6-6|TRBJ1-1|.
CASSYGRLNTEAFF
TGTGCCAGCAGTTACGGCAGGCTGAACACTGAAGCTTTCTTT
>few|TRBV9|TRBJ1-2|.
CASSVRSLGHGYTF
TGTGCCAGCAGCGTACGTTCCCTGGGGCATGGCTACACCTTC
>few|TRBV4-2|TRBJ2-7|TRBD2
CASSIGLAGDEQYF
TGTGCCAGCAGCATTGGACTAGCGGGAGACGAGCAGTACTTC
>few|TRBV18|TRBJ2-5|TRBD1
CASSPTGGQETQYF
TGTGCCAGCTCACCGACAGGGGGTCAAGAGACCCAGTACTTC
>.|TRBV5-6|TRBJ2-3|.
CASSIGRDPDTQYF
TGTGCCAGCAGTATAGGGCGGGACCCAGATACGCAGTATTTT
>.|TRBV2|TRBJ1-5|.
CASRGEQGQPQHF
TGTGCCAGCAGGGGGGAACAAGGTCAGCCCCAGCATTTT
>medium-sized|TRBV6-6|TRBJ2-6|.
CASSYGGSGANVLTF
TGTGCCAGCAGTTACGGGGGCTCTGGGGCCAACGTCCTGACTTTC
>once|TRBV19|TRBJ1-6|.
CASRSAETLYNSPLHF
TGTGCCAGTAGATCCGCCGAGACCTTATATAATTCACCCCTCCACTTT
>.|TRBV5-4|TRBJ2-3|.
CASSLAGTDTQYF
TGTGCCAGCAGCTTGGCGGGCACAGATACGCAGTATTTT
>.|TRBV5-1|TRBJ2-3|TRBD2
CAKKQIRLAGDPDTQYF
TGCGCCAAAAAGCAGATCAGACTAGCGGGAGACCCAGATACGCAGTATTTT
>.|TRBV19|TRBJ2-7|TRBD2
CASSLTLGLAGVSYEQYF
TGTGCCAGTAGTCTAACCCTGGGACTAGCGGGAGTATCCTACGAGCAGTACTTC
>.|TRBV5-1|TRBJ1-3|.
CASNLGPAGAISGNTIYF
TGCGCCAGCAACCTGGGCCCGGCAGGGGCCATCTCTGGAAACACCATATATTTT
>few|TRBV6-5|TRBJ2-7|.
CASSYTATGTYEQYF
TGTGCCAGCAGTTACACCGCGACAGGAACCTACGAGCAGTACTTC
>few|TRBV4-3|TRBJ2-5|.
CASSQATGIKTQYF
TGCGCCAGCAGCCAGGCTACAGGGATTAAGACCCAGTACTTC
>.|TRBV19|TRBJ1-2|.
CASSSTRWLGGANYGYTF
TGTGCCAGTTCCTCGACGAGGTGGTTGGGAGGTGCTAACTATGGCTACACCTTC
>.|TRBV11-2|TRBJ2-5|.
CASSFGGVKETQYF
TGTGCCAGCAGCTTCGGGGGCGTGAAAGAGACCCAGTACTTC
>.|TRBV4-2|TRBJ2-3|.
CASSQVKLSSTDTQYF
TGTGCCAGCAGCCAAGTGAAGCTCTCTAGCACAGATACGCAGTATTTT
>medium-sized|TRBV2|TRBJ2-7|.
CASRTGWEQYF
TGTGCCAGCAGGACCGGATGGGAGCAGTACTTC
>.|TRBV6-6|TRBJ2-7|.
CASGSGPEQYF
TGTGCCAGCGGTTCGGGTCCCGAGCAGTACTTC
>medium-sized|TRBV2|TRBJ1-2|.
CASSSRQPWGGYTF
TGTGCCAGCAGTTCCAGACAGCCTTGGGGTGGCTACACCTTC
>.|TRBV29-1|TRBJ2-7|TRBD1
CSVPGQGRGRGAYEQYF
TGCAGCGTTCCGGGACAGGGCAGGGGGAGGGGGGCCTACGAGCAGTACTTC
>few|TRBV9|TRBJ2-3|.
CASSQQGGQISTDTQYF
TGTGCCAGCAGTCAACAGGGAGGACAGATTAGCACAGATACGCAGTATTTT
>.|TRBV7-3|TRBJ1-2|.
CASSLRGGTNYGYTF
TGTGCCAGCAGCTTAAGGGGTGGTACTAACTATGGCTACACCTTC
>few|TRBV6-1|TRBJ1-2|.
CASRDPGGYTF
TGTGCCAGCAGGGACCCTGGGGGCTACACCTTC